This T cell receptor beta chain was recorded in a study of control samples from healthy donors and cancer patients. The CDR3 consists of 12 residues. CDR1 is ENHRY, CDR2 SYGVKD, per germline. With 10 bases removed from V and 3 bases from J, the gap between germline ends came to 12 bases. Some clones are missing from TCRdb's copy, which holds only in-frame ones; the method was immunoSEQ multiplex PCR. The table shows about 98,000 clones, with 79% occurring only once. This clone was observed a handful of times. V gene TRBV10-3 combines with J gene TRBJ2-5; TRBD1 or TRBD2 may be the D gene (7 bases each). The receptor's source is a woman younger than 45 in good health. The sample consisted of blood. CDR3 DNA: TGTGCCACCGCAGGGGGGGAAGAGACCCAGTACTTC. Its translation: CATAGGEETQYF.